These T cell receptor beta chains were read from a single sample in a study of T cell responses to AZD1222 COVID-19 vaccine. TCRdb's copy holds only in-frame clones and misses some; the assay was immunoSEQ multiplex PCR. The data hold approximately 82,000 clones, with 90% observed a single time. Sequenced here: peripheral blood, sampled on day 0 of AZD1222 vaccination. The receptors here all came from an adult in good health. Each CDR3 is given with its conserved first and last residue.

j_call: TRBJ2-7
v_call: TRBV19
cdr3_aa: CASSLTGSSYEQYF

j_call: TRBJ2-3
v_call: TRBV7-2
cdr3_aa: CASSSSSSTDTQYF

j_call: TRBJ1-3
v_call: TRBV21-1
cdr3_aa: CASSPPPPSTGRSGNTIYF

j_call: TRBJ1-6
v_call: TRBV14
cdr3_aa: CASSPTGDRDLTLHF

j_call: TRBJ2-2
v_call: TRBV9
cdr3_aa: CASRAGTGNTGELFF

j_call: TRBJ2-5
v_call: TRBV7-7
cdr3_aa: CASSLVGIQETQYF

j_call: TRBJ1-3
v_call: TRBV19
cdr3_aa: CASSIGVMLGNAGNTIYF

j_call: TRBJ2-5
v_call: TRBV5-6
cdr3_aa: CASRVGFEETQYF

j_call: TRBJ1-2
v_call: TRBV19
cdr3_aa: CASSGTAGTNYGYTF

j_call: TRBJ2-3
v_call: TRBV6-5
cdr3_aa: CASSYTGRGDTQYF

j_call: TRBJ2-3
v_call: TRBV18
cdr3_aa: CASSPREAGALGDF

j_call: TRBJ2-3
v_call: TRBV5-1
cdr3_aa: CASSLGNTQYF

j_call: TRBJ1-3
v_call: TRBV18
cdr3_aa: CASSDAFGNTIYF

j_call: TRBJ1-2
v_call: TRBV7-2
cdr3_aa: CASSPAGGGNYGYTF